Below, one TCR beta chain is given with its context. PCR employed 60 Vbeta and 13 Jbeta primers. The repertoire was sequenced with immunoSEQ multiplex PCR; TCRdb's copy has only in-frame clones and lacks some. The data contain 100,000 to 150,000 clones, around 68% of them seen just once; the ten biggest clones take up 4%. This entry is derived from a study of cytomegalovirus exposure and HLA in healthy donors. The CDR3 is 12 amino acids. The V gene's germline CDR1 is SGHAT and CDR2 FQNNGV. Between the trimmed V and J ends, which lost 3 bases and 6 bases, there was a span of 5 bases. Sequenced sample: PBMCs. The sequence came from a middle-aged man in good health and CMV-seropositive. V usage is TRBV11-2 and J usage is TRBJ2-2; D is ambiguous. CDR3 sequence reads: CASSFLSGELFF. The CDR3 DNA reads TGTGCCAGCAGCTTCCTCTCCGGGGAGCTGTTTTTT.